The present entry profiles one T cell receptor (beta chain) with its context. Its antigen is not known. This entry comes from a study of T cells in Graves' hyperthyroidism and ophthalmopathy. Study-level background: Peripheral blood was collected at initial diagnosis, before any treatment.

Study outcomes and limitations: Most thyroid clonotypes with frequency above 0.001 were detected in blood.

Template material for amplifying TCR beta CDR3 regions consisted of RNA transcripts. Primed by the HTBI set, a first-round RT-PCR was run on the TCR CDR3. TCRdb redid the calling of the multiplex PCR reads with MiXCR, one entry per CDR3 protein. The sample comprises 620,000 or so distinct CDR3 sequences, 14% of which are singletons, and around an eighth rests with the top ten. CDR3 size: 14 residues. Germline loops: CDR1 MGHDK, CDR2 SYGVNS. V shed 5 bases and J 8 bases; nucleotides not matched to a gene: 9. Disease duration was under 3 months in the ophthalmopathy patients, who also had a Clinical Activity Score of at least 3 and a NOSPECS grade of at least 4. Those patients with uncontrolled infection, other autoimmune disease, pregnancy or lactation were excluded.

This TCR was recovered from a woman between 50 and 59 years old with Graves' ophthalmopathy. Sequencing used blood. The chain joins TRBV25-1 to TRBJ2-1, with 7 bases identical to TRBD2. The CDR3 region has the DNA TGTGCCAGCAGTCCGGCGAAGCGGGACTATGAGCAGTTCTTC. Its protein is CASSPAKRDYEQFF.